This T cell receptor beta chain originates from a study of OX40 agonist ivuxolimab in advanced cancers. The protocol was immunoSEQ multiplex PCR, while the TCRdb copy is restricted to in-frame clones and leaves out a portion. The sample consists of 85,000 to 120,000 clones, 90% of them appearing once. The CDR3 extends over 17 amino acids. In germline, CDR1 is MDHEN, CDR2 SYDVKM. Details on this clone: The junction does not match germline at one end; this may be a read error.

This clonotype was sampled from an adult with an advanced solid tumor such as melanoma, head and neck, liver or kidney cancer. Material: CD4+ or CD8+ T cells sorted from blood, obtained in a trial of the OX40 agonist ivuxolimab. The J gene is TRBJ2-2, the V gene TRBV28; D might be TRBD2 (7 bases). CDR3 sequence: CARSLGGGLRNTGELFF. For the CDR3, the DNA is TGTGCCCGCAGTTTAGGGGGGGGCCTCCGTAACACCGGGGAGCTGTTTTTT.